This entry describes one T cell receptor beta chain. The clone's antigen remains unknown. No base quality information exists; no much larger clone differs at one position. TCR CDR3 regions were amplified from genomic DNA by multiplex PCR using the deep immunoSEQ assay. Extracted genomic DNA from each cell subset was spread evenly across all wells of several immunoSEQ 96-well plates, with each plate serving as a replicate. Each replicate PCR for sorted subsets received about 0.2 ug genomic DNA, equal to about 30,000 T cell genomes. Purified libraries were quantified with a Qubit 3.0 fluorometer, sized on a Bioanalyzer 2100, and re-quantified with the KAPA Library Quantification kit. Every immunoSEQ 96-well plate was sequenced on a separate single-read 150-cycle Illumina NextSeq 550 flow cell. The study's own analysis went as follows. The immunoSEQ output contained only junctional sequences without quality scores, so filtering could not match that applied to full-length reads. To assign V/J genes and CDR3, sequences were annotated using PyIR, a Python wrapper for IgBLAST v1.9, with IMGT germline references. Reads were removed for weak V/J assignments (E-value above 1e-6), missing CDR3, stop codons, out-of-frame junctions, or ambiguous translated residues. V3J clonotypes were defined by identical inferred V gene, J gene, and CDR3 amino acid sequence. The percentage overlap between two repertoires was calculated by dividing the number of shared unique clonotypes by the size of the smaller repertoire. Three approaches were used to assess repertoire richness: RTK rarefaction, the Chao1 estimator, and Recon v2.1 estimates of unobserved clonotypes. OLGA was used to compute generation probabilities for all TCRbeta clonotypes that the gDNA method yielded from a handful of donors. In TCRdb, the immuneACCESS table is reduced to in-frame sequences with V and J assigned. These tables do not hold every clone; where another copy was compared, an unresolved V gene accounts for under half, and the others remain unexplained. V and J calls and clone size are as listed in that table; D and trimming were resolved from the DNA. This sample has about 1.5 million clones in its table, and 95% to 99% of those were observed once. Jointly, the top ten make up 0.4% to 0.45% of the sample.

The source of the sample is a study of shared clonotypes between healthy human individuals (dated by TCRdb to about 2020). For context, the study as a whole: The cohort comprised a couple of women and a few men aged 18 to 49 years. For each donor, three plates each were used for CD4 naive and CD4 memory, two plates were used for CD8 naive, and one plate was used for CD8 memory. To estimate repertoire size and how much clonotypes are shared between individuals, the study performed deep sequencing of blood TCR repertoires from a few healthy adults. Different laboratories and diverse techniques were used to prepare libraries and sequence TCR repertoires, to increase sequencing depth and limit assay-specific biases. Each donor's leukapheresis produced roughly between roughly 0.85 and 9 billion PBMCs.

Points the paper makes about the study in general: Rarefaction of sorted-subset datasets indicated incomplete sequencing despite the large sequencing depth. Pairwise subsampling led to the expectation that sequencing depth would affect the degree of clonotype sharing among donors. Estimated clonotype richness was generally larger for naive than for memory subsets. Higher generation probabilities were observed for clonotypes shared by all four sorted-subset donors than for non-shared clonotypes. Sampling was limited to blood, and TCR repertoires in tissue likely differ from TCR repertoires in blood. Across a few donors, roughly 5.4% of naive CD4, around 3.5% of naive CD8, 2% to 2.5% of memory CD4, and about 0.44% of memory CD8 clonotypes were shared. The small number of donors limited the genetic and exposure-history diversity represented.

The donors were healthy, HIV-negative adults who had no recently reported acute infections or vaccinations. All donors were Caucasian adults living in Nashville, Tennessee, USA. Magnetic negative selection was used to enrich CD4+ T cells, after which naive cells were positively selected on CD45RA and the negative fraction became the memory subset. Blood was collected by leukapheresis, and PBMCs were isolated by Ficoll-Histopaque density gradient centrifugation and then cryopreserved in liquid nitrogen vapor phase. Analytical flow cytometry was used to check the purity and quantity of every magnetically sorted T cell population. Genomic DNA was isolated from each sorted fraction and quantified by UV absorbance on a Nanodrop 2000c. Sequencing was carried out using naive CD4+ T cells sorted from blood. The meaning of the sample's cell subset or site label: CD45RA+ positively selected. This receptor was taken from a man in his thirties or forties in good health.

The bases are TGTGCCAGCAGTCAGGGACTAGCGGAGGCCCAAAGGAGTGAGCAGTTCTTC. This translates into CASSQGLAEAQRSEQFF. This chain is built from TRBV28 and TRBJ2-1; 11 central nucleotides agree with TRBD2. According to the germline V gene, CDR1 reads MDHEN and CDR2 reads SYDVKM. Measured from the cysteine to the phenylalanine, the CDR3 is 17 residues long. Just CDR3 DNA is preserved here, 51 bases in frame from base 1. Here V drops 5 bases and J drops 9 bases, and the junction holds 15 bases not matched to any gene.